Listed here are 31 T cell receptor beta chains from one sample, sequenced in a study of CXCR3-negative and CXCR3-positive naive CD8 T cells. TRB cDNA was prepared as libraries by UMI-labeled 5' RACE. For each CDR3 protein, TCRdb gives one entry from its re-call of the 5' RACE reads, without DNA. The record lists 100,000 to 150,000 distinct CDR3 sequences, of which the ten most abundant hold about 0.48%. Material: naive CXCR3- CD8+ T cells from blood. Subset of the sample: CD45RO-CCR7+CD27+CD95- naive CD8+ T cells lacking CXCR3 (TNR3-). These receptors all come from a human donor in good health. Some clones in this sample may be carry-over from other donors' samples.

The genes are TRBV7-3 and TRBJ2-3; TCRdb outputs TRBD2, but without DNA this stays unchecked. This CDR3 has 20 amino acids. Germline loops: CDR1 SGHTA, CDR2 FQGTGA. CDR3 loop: CASSSSALAGGPLVTDTQYF.

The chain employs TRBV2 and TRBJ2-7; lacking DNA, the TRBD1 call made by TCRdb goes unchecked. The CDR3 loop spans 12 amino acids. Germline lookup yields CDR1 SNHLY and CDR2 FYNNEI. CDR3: CASSPTDYEQYF.

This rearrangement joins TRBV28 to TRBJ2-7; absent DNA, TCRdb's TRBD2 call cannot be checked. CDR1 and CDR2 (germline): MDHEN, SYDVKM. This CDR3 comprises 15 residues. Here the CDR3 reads CASSPRQALPYEQYF.

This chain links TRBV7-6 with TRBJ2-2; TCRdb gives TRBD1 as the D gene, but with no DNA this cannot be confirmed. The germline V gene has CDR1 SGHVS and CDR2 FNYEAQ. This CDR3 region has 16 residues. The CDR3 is CASSPWQGENTGELFF.

This CDR3 is CASSLEADTYEQYF. The rearrangement joins TRBV5-1 to TRBJ2-7; absent DNA, TCRdb's TRBD2 call cannot be checked. Looked up from germline, CDR1 is SGHRS and CDR2 is YFSETQ. CDR3 size: 14 residues.

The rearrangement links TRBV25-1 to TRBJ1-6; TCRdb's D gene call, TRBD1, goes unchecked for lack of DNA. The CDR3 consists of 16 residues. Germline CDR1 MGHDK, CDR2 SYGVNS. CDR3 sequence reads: CASSEYPGRDNSPLDF.

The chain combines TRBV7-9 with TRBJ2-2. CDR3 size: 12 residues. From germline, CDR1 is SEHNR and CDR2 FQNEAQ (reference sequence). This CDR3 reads CASSGYTGELFF. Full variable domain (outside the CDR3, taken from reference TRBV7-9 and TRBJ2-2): DTGVSQNPRHKITKRGQNVTFRCDPISEHNRLYWYRQTLGQGPEFLTYFQNEAQLEKSRLLSDRFSAERPKGSFSTLEIQRTEQGDSAMYLCASSGYTGELFFGEGSRLTVL.

CDR3 region: CASSSPIAGGPQLPETQYF. This chain connects TRBV11-2 to TRBJ2-5; TCRdb outputs TRBD2, but without DNA this stays unchecked. The CDR3 spans 19 residues. Germline loops: CDR1 SGHAT, CDR2 FQNNGV.

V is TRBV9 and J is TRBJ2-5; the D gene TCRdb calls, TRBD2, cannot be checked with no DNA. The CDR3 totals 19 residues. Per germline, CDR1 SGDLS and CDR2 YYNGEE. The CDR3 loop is CASSVDGRSSGGPGETQYF.

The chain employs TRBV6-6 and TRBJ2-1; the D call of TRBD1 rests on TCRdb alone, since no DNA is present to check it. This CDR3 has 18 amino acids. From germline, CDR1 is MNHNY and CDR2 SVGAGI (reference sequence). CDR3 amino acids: CASSLLGAGDHNYNEQFF.

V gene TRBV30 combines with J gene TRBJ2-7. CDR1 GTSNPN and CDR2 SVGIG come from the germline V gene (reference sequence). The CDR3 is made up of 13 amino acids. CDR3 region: CAWSVGFSYEQYF.

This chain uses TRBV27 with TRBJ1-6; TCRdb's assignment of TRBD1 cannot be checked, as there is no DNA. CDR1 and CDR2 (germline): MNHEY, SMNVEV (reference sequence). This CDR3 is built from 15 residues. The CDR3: CATQDLGQGHSPLHF.

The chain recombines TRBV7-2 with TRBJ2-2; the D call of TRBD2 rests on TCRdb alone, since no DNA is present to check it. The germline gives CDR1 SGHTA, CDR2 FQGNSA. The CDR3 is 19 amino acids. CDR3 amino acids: CASSLVWVAGGLNTGELFF.

CDR3 loop: CSVDDQETQYF. The chain links TRBV29-1 to TRBJ2-5. The germline CDR1 and CDR2 sequences are SQVTM and ANQGSEA. This CDR3 is 11 amino acids long.

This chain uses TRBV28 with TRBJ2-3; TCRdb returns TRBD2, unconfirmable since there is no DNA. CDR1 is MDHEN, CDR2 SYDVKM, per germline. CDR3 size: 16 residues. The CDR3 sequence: CASSFRLAGLTDTQYF.

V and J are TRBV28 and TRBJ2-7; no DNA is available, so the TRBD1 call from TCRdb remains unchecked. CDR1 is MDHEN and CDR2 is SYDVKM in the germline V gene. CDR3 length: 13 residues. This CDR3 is CASSLTGYREQYF.

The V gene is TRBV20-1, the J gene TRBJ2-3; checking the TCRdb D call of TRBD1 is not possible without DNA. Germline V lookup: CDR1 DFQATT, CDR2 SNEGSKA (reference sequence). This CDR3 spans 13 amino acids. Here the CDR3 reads CIAGTGGADTQYF.

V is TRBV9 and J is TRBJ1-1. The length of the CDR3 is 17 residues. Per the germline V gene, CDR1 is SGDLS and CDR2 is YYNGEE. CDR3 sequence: CASSVDADGYLNTEAFF.

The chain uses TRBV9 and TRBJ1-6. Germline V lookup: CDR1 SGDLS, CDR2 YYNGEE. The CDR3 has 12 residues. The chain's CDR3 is CASSDVSPPLHF.

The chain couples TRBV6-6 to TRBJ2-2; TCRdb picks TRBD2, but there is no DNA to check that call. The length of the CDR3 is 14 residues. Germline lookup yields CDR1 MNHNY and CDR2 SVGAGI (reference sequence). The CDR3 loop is CASSPASDGGELFF.

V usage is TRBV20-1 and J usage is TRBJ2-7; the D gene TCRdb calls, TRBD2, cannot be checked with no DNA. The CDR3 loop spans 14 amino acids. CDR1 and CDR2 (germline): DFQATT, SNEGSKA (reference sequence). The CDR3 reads CSAVGAEGYYEQYF.

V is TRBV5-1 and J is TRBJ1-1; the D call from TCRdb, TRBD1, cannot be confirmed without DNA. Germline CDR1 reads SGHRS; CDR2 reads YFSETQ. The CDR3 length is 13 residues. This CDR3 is CASRDTGGTEAFF.

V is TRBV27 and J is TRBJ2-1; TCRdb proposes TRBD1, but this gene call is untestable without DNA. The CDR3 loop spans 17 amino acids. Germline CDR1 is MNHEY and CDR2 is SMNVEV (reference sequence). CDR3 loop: CASSLGTLNLPYNEQFF.

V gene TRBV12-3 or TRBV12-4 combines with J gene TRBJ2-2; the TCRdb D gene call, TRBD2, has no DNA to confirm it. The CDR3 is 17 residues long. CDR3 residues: CASSLDRQASRNGELFF.

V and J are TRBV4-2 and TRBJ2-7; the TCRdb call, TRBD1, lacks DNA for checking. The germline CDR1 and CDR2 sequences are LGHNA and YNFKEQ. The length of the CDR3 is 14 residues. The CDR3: CASSQPTGFDEQYF.

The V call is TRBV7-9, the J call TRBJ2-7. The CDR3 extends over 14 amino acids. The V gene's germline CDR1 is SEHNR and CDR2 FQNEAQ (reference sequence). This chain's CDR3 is CASSSRVSSYEQYF.

The CDR3 sequence is CSVEDFGVFNEQFF. The V gene is TRBV29-1, the J gene TRBJ2-1. The CDR3 is made up of 14 amino acids. Germline CDR1 is SQVTM and CDR2 is ANQGSEA.

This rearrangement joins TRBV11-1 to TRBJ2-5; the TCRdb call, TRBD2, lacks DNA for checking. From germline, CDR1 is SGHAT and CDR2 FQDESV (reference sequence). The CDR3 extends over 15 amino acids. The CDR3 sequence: CASSWSGGRQETQYF.

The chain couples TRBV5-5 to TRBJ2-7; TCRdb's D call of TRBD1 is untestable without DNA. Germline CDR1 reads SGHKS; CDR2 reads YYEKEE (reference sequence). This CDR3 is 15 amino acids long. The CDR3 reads CASSLAAGTNYEQYF.

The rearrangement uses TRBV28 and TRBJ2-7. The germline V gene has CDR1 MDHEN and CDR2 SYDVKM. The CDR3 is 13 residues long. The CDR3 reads CASSPREHYEQYF.

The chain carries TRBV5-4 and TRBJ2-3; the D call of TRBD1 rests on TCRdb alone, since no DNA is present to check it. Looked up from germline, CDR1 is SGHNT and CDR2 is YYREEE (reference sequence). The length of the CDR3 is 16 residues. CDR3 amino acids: CASSVRDRGSTDTQYF.